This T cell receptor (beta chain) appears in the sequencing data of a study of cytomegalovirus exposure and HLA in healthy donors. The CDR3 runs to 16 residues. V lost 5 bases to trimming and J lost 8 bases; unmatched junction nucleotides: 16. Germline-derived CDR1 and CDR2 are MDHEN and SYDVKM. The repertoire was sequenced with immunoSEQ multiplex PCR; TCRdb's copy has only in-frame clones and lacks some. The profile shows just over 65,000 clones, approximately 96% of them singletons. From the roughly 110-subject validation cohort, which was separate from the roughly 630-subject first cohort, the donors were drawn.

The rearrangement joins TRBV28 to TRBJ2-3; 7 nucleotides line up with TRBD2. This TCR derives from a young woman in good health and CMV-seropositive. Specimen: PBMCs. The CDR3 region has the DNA TGTGCCAGCAGTCCCCCAGGAGCGGGAAGGATGGGTACGCAGTATTTT. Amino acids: CASSPPGAGRMGTQYF.